Listed below are T cell receptor beta chains from one sample, sequenced in a study of blood T cell repertoires in COVID-19. The method was immunoSEQ multiplex PCR; TCRdb's version includes in-frame clones alone and lacks a portion of them. The sample yields around 19,000 clones, more than 70% seen once. Sequencing used peripheral blood. Receptors originate from a human donor in a cohort sampled during active COVID-19. The CDR3 runs from the conserved cysteine through the conserved F or W. The D gene is left open where the match is weak. For some rows the clone size is stated as once, few or many, or as a class when expanded; others skip it.

few	TRBJ1-5	TRBD1	TRBV7-2	CASSQGTGLGNQPQHF	TGTGCCAGCAGCCAGGGGACAGGTTTAGGCAATCAGCCCCAGCATTTT
.	TRBJ1-4	.	TRBV30	CASKTSLYGLEKLFF	TGTGCCTCGAAGACAAGCCTCTACGGCCTGGAAAAACTGTTTTTT
.	TRBJ2-5	TRBD1	TRBV7-2	CASSLTGGRETQYF	TGTGCCAGCAGCTTGACAGGGGGCAGAGAGACCCAGTACTTC
.	TRBJ2-6	.	TRBV11-2	CASSVRVYTGANVLTF	TGTGCCAGCAGCGTCAGGGTATACACTGGGGCCAACGTCCTGACTTTC
.	TRBJ1-2	.	TRBV6-5	CASRSLYGYTF	TGTGCCAGCAGGTCTCTCTATGGCTACACCTTC
.	TRBJ1-2	TRBD1	TRBV5-4	CASSSGQNYGYTF	TGTGCCAGCAGCTCGGGACAGAACTATGGCTATACCTTC
once	TRBJ1-2	.	TRBV6-4	CASTVDRNGYTF	TGTGCCAGCACTGTAGACAGAAATGGCTACACCTTC
.	TRBJ1-5	TRBD1	TRBV28	CASTPPGQGVMGNQPQHF	TGTGCCAGCACTCCCCCGGGACAGGGGGTCATGGGGAATCAGCCCCAGCATTTT
once	TRBJ2-2	.	TRBV6-1	CASSDRNRAGELFF	TGTGCCAGCAGTGACCGGAACAGGGCCGGGGAGCTGTTTTTT
.	TRBJ2-7	TRBD1	TRBV7-6	CASSPKGQDSYEQYF	TGTGCCAGCAGTCCGAAGGGACAGGACTCCTACGAGCAGTACTTC
.	TRBJ2-7	.	TRBV6-5	CASRYGPTYEQYF	TGTGCCAGCAGATACGGGCCCACCTACGAGCAGTACTTC
.	TRBJ2-7	TRBD1	TRBV19	CASSGFRGPTYEQYF	TGTGCCAGTAGTGGCTTCAGGGGGCCGACCTACGAGCAGTACTTC
.	TRBJ2-1	.	TRBV6-1	CASSEAVVYNEQFF	TGTGCCAGCAGTGAAGCGGTAGTCTACAATGAGCAGTTCTTC
.	TRBJ2-3	.	TRBV11-3	CASSLSLPSVSNQPQYF	TGTGCCAGCAGTCTTAGCCTCCCGAGTGTAAGCAATCAGCCCCAGTATTTT
.	TRBJ2-2	TRBD2	TRBV27	CASSLTSGKHTGELFF	TGTGCCAGCAGTTTAACTAGCGGTAAACACACCGGGGAGCTGTTTTTT
.	TRBJ2-1	TRBD2	TRBV15	CATSRAYFGTNYNEQFF	TGTGCCACCAGCAGGGCTTATTTCGGGACTAACTACAATGAGCAGTTCTTC
.	TRBJ1-2	TRBD1	TRBV27	CASSFSGTVNYGYTF	TGTGCCAGCAGTTTCTCTGGGACAGTTAACTATGGCTACACCTTC
.	TRBJ1-1	.	TRBV11-2	CASSLGMNGEAFF	TGTGCCAGCAGCTTAGGAATGAACGGTGAAGCTTTCTTT
.	TRBJ1-5	TRBD1	TRBV2	CASRVTGGGQPQHF	TGTGCCAGCAGGGTGACAGGGGGCGGACAGCCCCAGCATTTT
few	TRBJ2-7	.	TRBV6-5	CASSYSNSRGYEQYF	TGTGCCAGCAGTTACTCGAATAGCCGGGGTTACGAGCAGTACTTC
.	TRBJ2-1	.	TRBV28	CASSLPGNEQFF	TGTGCCAGCAGTTTACCGGGCAATGAGCAGTTCTTC
.	TRBJ2-7	.	TRBV6-6	CASSYSGPRAYEQYF	TGTGCCAGCAGTTACTCGGGCCCTCGAGCCTACGAGCAGTACTTC
.	TRBJ2-6	.	TRBV28	CASIDRHSGANVLTF	TGTGCCAGCATTGACAGACACTCTGGGGCCAACGTCCTGACTTTC
few	TRBJ1-3	.	TRBV12-5	CASGLRPGGAGYTIYF	TGTGCTAGTGGTTTGCGCCCCGGGGGGGCCGGGTACACCATATATTTT
.	TRBJ1-4	.	TRBV5-5	CASSSGYGSKDEKLFF	TGTGCCAGCAGCTCAGGTTATGGGAGTAAGGATGAAAAACTGTTTTTT
.	TRBJ1-1	.	TRBV28	CASSLLNTEAFF	TGTGCCAGCAGTCTTTTGAACACTGAAGCTTTCTTT
.	TRBJ2-5	TRBD1	TRBV27	CASGGQGQEETQYF	TGTGCCAGCGGAGGACAGGGCCAGGAAGAGACCCAGTACTTC
.	TRBJ2-7	.	TRBV6-5	CASSDSRFQDRNF	TGTGCCAGCAGTGACTCGAGGTTTCAAGACCGAAACTTC
.	TRBJ2-2	.	TRBV19	CASSRSGLGELFF	TGTGCCAGTAGTAGGTCCGGTCTCGGGGAGCTGTTTTTT
.	TRBJ1-6	.	TRBV5-1	CASSPTGLQSSYNSPLHF	TGCGCCAGCAGCCCGACGGGACTGCAGAGCTCCTATAATTCACCCCTCCACTTT
.	TRBJ2-1	TRBD1	TRBV27	CASSSSGTGSYNEQFF	TGTGCCAGCAGTTCGTCCGGGACAGGCTCCTACAATGAGCAGTTCTTC
once	TRBJ1-1	TRBD1	TRBV29-1	CSVEGTVNTEAFF	TGCAGCGTCGAAGGGACAGTGAACACTGAAGCTTTCTTT
few	TRBJ2-7	.	TRBV4-2	CASSQELGSSYEQYF	TGTGCCAGCAGCCAGGAGCTAGGGAGCTCCTACGAGCAGTACTTC
.	TRBJ1-3	TRBD1	TRBV2	CASTRPQTGDRNTIYF	TGTGCCAGCACTCGCCCCCAGACAGGGGACCGAAACACCATATATTTT
.	TRBJ2-3	TRBD1	TRBV13	CASSLRDRVSTDTQYF	TGTGCCAGCAGCTTACGAGACAGGGTAAGCACAGATACGCAGTATTTT
.	TRBJ2-6	.	TRBV5-4	CASSLYQTGANVLTF	TGTGCCAGCAGCTTGTACCAGACTGGGGCCAACGTCCTGACTTTC
.	TRBJ2-5	.	TRBV27	CASTQRVETQYF	TGTGCCAGCACCCAGAGGGTAGAGACCCAGTACTTC
.	TRBJ1-1	.	TRBV9	CASSERMGPNTEAFF	TGTGCCAGCTCGGAAAGGATGGGGCCCAACACTGAAGCTTTCTTT
.	TRBJ2-3	TRBD2	TRBV15	CATSLTSGSTDTQYF	TGTGCCACCAGCCTGACTAGCGGTAGCACAGATACGCAGTATTTT
.	TRBJ2-1	.	TRBV19	CASSISPSYNEQFF	TGTGCCAGTAGTATATCCCCGAGCTACAATGAGCAGTTCTTC
.	TRBJ2-4	.	TRBV20-1	CSALGGDIQYF	TGCAGTGCCCTCGGAGGGGACATTCAGTACTTC
.	TRBJ2-1	.	TRBV9	CASSVEAGFHEQFF	TGTGCCAGCAGCGTAGAGGCAGGGTTCCATGAGCAGTTCTTC
.	TRBJ1-3	.	TRBV19	CASSIGGIGNTIYF	TGTGCCAGTAGTATTGGAGGGATCGGAAACACCATATATTTT
.	TRBJ2-1	TRBD2	TRBV19	CASTRGAGGPYEQFF	TGTGCCAGTACCCGAGGGGCGGGAGGGCCGTATGAGCAGTTCTTC
once	TRBJ2-1	.	TRBV7-5	CARNTEKNRYNEQFF	TGTGCCAGAAACACAGAGAAGAATCGGTACAATGAGCAGTTCTTC
few	TRBJ2-7	TRBD1	TRBV11-2	CASSLSGTGFFEQYF	TGTGCCAGCAGCTTAAGTGGGACAGGGTTTTTCGAGCAGTACTTC
.	TRBJ2-7	TRBD1	TRBV11-2	CASSLLTGANSYEQYF	TGTGCCAGCAGCTTATTAACAGGGGCGAACTCCTACGAGCAGTACTTC
.	TRBJ2-5	TRBD2	TRBV24-1	CATSDGGRGETQYF	TGTGCCACCAGTGACGGCGGGAGAGGAGAGACCCAGTACTTC
.	TRBJ2-7	TRBD1	TRBV5-4	CASSPGTGRYEQYF	TGTGCCAGCAGCCCCGGGACAGGGCGCTACGAGCAGTACTTC
once	TRBJ2-1	TRBD2	TRBV4-1	CASSPTGLAGSREQFF	TGCGCCAGCAGCCCTACGGGACTAGCGGGATCGAGAGAGCAGTTCTTC
.	TRBJ2-1	TRBD2	TRBV7-8	CASSFYGGGRGEQFF	TGTGCCAGCAGCTTTTACGGGGGCGGGAGGGGGGAGCAGTTCTTC
.	TRBJ2-4	TRBD2	TRBV27	CASSPRRGGNIQYF	TGTGCCAGCAGCCCCCGGCGGGGGGGGAACATTCAGTACTTC
few	TRBJ1-5	.	TRBV28	CASSFRGLSNQPQHF	TGTGCCAGCAGTTTCCGGGGTCTGAGCAATCAGCCCCAGCATTTT
.	TRBJ1-5	.	TRBV28	CASKLADQPQHF	TGTGCCAGCAAACTAGCCGATCAGCCCCAGCATTTT
.	TRBJ2-7	.	TRBV24-1	CATSDSKTSYLYEQYF	TGTGCCACCAGTGATTCAAAAACTAGCTATCTCTACGAGCAGTACTTC